This T cell receptor (beta chain) was captured in a study of shared clonotypes between healthy human individuals. Study findings and constraints: Non-shared clonotypes showed lower generation probabilities than clonotypes common to all four donors.

The naive CD8 subset, CD45RO-negative cells positively selected for CCR7, excluded terminally differentiated effector memory CD45RA+ cells. None of the donors, who were healthy HIV-negative adults, had recently had acute infections or vaccinations. V gave up 2 bases and J gave up 3 bases; unmatched junction bases: 1. The germline gives CDR1 KGHSH, CDR2 LQKENI. The CDR3 loop spans 13 amino acids. Every subset had its genomic DNA shared out evenly among several immunoSEQ plates. TCRdb's copy holds only in-frame clones and misses some; the assay was immunoSEQ multiplex PCR. The sample contains roughly 890,000 clones, about 91% of which appear only once. For this clone: Its cognate antigen is unknown. In the same sample, other DNA sequences code for this CDR3.

J is TRBJ2-7 and V is TRBV18; 7 positions agree with TRBD2. Sequences were obtained from naive CD8+ T cells sorted from blood. The origin of this receptor is a man aged 30-40 years in good health. CDR3 loop: CASSPTGGYEQYF. The CDR3 coding sequence is TGTGCCAGCTCACCAACGGGGGGCTACGAGCAGTACTTC.